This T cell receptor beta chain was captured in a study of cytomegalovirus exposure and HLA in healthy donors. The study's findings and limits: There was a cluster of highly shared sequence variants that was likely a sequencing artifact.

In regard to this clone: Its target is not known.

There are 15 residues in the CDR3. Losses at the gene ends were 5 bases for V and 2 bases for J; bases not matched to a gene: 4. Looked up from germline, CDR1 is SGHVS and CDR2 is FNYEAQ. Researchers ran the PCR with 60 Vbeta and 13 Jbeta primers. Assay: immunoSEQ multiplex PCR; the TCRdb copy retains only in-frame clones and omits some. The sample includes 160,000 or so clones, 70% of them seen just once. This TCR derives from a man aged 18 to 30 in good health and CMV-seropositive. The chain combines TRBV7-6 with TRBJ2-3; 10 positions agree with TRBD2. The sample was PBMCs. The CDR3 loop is CASSPGLAVTDTQYF. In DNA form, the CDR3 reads TGTGCCAGCAGCCCCGGACTAGCGGTCACAGATACGCAGTATTTT.